Included here is one T cell receptor beta chain sequence, with context. The data derive from a study of blood T cells in healthy people across ages. A sample-barcoded 5' primer and a J-beta primer mix were used in a second PCR of roughly 7 to 11 cycles. A template-switch adaptor containing 12 random nucleotides labeled each cDNA molecule. One entry per CDR3 protein results from TCRdb running MiXCR on the 5' RACE reads. The sample consists of 890,000 or so distinct CDR3 sequences, about 62% of them appearing once. Germline V gene sequence: CDR1 DFQATT, CDR2 SNEGSKA (reference sequence). The CDR3 covers 12 residues.

The receptor comes from a man between 25 and 39 years old in good health. Sample: blood. The J gene is TRBJ2-7, the V gene TRBV20-1; D gene uncertain. The J call is doubtful: the DNA matches TRBJ2-5 better. CDR3 sequence: CSAAVEGKTQYF. The CDR3 DNA follows: TGCAGTGCTGCTGTCGAAGGGAAGACCCAGTACTTC.